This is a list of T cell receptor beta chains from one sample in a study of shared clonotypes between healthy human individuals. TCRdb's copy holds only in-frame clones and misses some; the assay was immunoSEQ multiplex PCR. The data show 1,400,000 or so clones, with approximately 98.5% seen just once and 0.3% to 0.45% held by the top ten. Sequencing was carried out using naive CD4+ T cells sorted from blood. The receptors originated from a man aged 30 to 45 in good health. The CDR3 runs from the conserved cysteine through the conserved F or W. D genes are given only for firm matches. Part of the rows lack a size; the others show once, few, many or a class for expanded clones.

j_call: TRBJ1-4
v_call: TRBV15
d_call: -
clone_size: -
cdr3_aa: CATSRVPTGFNEKLFF
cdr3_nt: TGTGCCACCAGCAGAGTCCCGACGGGCTTTAATGAAAAACTGTTTTTT

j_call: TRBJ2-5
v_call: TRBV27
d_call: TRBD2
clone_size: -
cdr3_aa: CASRAKGLAEETQYF
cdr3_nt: TGTGCCAGCAGGGCCAAGGGACTAGCGGAAGAGACCCAGTACTTC

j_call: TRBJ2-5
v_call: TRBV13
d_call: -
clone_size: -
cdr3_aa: CASSLTGQPLQETQYF
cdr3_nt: TGTGCCAGCAGCCTAACGGGACAACCACTCCAAGAGACCCAGTACTTC

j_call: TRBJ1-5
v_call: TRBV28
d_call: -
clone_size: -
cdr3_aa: CASSLILGSNQPQHF
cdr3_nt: TGTGCCAGCAGTTTAATTTTGGGGAGCAATCAGCCCCAGCATTTT

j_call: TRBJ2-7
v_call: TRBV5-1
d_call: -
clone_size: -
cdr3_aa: CASSWNPRGRSPYEQYF
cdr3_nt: TGCGCCAGCAGCTGGAACCCGCGTGGCAGAAGCCCCTACGAGCAGTACTTC

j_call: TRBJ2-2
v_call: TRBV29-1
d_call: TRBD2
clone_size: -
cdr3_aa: CSAPGLVPARVDTGELFF
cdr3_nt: TGCAGCGCTCCGGGACTAGTCCCCGCGCGGGTAGACACCGGGGAGCTGTTTTTT

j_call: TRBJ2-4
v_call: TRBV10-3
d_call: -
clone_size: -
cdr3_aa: CAISESQGAKNIQYF
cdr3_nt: TGTGCCATCAGTGAGTCCCAGGGTGCCAAAAACATTCAGTACTTC

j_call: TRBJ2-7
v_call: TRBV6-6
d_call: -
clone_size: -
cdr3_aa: CASSPGTIYEQYF
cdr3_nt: TGTGCCAGCAGTCCCGGGACAATATACGAGCAGTACTTC

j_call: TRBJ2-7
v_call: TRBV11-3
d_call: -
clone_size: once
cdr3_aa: CASSLEEAGQGCLYEQYF
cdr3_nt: TGTGCCAGCAGCTTAGAAGAGGCGGGGCAGGGCTGCCTCTACGAGCAGTACTTC

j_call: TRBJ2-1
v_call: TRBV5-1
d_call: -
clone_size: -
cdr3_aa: CASSTDRLTYNEQFF
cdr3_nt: TGCGCCAGCAGTACCGACAGGTTAACCTACAATGAGCAGTTCTTC

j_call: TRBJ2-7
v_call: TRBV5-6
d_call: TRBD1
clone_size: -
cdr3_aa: CATRMTGVHEQYF
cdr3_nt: TGTGCCACCCGGATGACAGGGGTACACGAGCAGTACTTC

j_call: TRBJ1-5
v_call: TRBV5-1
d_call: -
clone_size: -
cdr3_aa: CASSLDENFQPQHF
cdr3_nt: TGCGCCAGCAGCTTGGATGAAAATTTCCAGCCCCAGCATTTT

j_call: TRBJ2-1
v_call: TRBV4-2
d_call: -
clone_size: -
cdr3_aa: CASSQEGVTEQFF
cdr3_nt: TGTGCCAGCAGCCAAGAAGGCGTCACTGAGCAGTTCTTC

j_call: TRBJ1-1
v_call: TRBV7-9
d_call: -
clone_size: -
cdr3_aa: CASSLAQGNQALNTEAFF
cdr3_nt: TGTGCCAGCAGCTTAGCGCAGGGTAATCAAGCGCTGAACACTGAAGCTTTCTTT

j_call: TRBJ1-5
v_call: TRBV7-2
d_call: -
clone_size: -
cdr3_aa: CASSLANSKLNQPQHF
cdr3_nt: TGTGCCAGCAGCTTAGCGAACAGCAAGCTAAATCAGCCCCAGCATTTT

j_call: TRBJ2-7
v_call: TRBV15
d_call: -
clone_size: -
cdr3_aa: CATSRDFLDSYEQYF
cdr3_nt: TGTGCCACCAGCAGAGATTTTTTGGACAGCTACGAGCAGTACTTC

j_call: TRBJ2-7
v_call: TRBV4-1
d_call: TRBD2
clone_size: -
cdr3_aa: CASSSREGPSYEQYF
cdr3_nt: TGCGCCAGCAGCTCGCGGGAGGGCCCTTCCTACGAGCAGTACTTC

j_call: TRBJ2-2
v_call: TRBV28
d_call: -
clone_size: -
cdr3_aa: CASSLWRQNTGELFF
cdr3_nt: TGTGCCAGCAGTTTATGGAGGCAAAACACCGGGGAGCTGTTTTTT

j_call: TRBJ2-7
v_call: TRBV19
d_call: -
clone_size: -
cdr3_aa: CASSSPGHAYEQYF
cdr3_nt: TGTGCCAGTAGTTCCCCCGGACATGCCTACGAGCAGTACTTC

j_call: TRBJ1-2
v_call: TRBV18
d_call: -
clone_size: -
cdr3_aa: CASSPSWGTYYGYTF
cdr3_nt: TGTGCCAGCTCACCCTCATGGGGGACGTACTATGGCTACACCTTC

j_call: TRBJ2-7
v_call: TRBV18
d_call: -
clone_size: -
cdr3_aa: CASSPGRNSYEQYF
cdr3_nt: TGTGCCAGCTCACCAGGCAGGAACAGCTACGAGCAGTACTTC

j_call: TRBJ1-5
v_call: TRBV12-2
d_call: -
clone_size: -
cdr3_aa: CASRLGDSPHQPQHF
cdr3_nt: TGTGCAAGTCGCTTAGGGGACAGCCCGCATCAGCCCCAGCATTTT

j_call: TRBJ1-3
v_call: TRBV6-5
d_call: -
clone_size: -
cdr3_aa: CASRSSGNTIYF
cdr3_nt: TGTGCCAGCAGATCGAGCGGAAACACCATATATTTT

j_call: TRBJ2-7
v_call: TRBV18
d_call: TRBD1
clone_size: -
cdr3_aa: CASSSLTGAEYEQYF
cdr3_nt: TGTGCCAGCTCATCATTGACAGGGGCCGAATACGAGCAGTACTTC

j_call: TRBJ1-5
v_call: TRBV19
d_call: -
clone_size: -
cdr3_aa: CASSIQQNQPQHF
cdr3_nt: TGTGCCAGTAGTATACAACAGAATCAGCCCCAGCATTTT

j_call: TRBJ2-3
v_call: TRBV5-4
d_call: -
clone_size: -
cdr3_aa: CASNAKGGESADTQYF
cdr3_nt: TGTGCCAGCAACGCAAAGGGGGGCGAGTCGGCAGATACGCAGTATTTT

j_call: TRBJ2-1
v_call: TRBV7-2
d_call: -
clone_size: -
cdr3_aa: CASSLFSDSSYNEQFF
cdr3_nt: TGTGCCAGCAGCTTGTTCAGTGACAGCTCCTACAATGAGCAGTTCTTC

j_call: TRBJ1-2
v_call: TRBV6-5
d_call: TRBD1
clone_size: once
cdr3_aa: CASRPPEGANTF
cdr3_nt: TGTGCCAGCAGGCCCCCCGAGGGGGCCAACACCTTC

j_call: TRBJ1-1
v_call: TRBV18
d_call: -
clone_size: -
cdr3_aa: CASSPVTREAFF
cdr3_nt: TGTGCCAGCTCACCGGTGACCCGTGAAGCTTTCTTT

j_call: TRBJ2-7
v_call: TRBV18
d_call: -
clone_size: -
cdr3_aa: CASSPYVRGSYEQYF
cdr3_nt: TGTGCCAGCTCACCATACGTCAGGGGCTCCTACGAGCAGTACTTC

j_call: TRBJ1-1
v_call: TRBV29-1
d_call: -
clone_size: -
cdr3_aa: CSVETNTEAFF
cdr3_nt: TGCAGCGTTGAGACGAACACTGAAGCTTTCTTT

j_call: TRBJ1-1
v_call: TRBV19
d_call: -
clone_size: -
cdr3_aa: CASSPAWARTTNTEAFF
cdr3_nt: TGTGCCAGTAGTCCCGCATGGGCGCGGACAACGAACACTGAAGCTTTCTTT

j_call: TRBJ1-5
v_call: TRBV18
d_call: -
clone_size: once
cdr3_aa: CASSPRGASMGQPQHF
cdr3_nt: TGTGCCAGCTCACCCCGCGGCGCTTCAATGGGCCAGCCCCAGCATTTT

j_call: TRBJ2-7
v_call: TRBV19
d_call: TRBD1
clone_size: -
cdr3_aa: CASSHERGPYEQYF
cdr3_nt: TGTGCCAGTAGTCATGAAAGGGGGCCATACGAGCAGTACTTC

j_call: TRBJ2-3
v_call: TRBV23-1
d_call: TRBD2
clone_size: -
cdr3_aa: CASSQSSSGRGGPRRSTDTQYF
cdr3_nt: TGCGCCAGCAGTCAATCGTCTAGCGGGAGAGGGGGTCCCCGACGAAGCACAGATACGCAGTATTTT

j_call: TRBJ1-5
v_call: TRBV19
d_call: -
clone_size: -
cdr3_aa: CASAQLTNQPQHF
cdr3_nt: TGTGCCAGTGCTCAACTTACTAATCAGCCCCAGCATTTT

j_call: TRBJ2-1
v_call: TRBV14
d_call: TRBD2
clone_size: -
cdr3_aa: CASSLSAGGIYNEQFF
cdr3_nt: TGTGCCAGCAGCCTTTCAGCGGGGGGGATTTACAATGAGCAGTTCTTC

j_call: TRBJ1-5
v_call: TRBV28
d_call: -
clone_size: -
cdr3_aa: CASVEGNSNQPQHF
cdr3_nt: TGTGCCAGCGTGGAGGGAAATAGCAATCAGCCCCAGCATTTT

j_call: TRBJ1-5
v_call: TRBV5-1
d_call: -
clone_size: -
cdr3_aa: CASSLDGSQPQHF
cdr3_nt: TGCGCCAGCAGCTTGGATGGAAGTCAGCCCCAGCATTTT

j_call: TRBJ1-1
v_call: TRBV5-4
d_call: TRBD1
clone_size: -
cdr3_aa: CASSWDRGNTEAFF
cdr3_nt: TGTGCCAGCAGCTGGGACAGGGGGAACACTGAAGCTTTCTTT

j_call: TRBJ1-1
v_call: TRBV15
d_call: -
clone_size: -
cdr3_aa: CATSGTPGPAFF
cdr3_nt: TGTGCCACCAGCGGTACACCGGGACCTGCTTTCTTT

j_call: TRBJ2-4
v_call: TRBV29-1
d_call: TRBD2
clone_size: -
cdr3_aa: CSIGTSGAKNIQYF
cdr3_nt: TGCAGCATCGGGACTAGCGGAGCCAAAAACATTCAGTACTTC

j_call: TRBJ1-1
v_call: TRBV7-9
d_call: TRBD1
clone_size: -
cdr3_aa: CASRVTGSVNAFF
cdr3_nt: TGTGCCAGCAGAGTGACAGGGAGCGTCAATGCTTTCTTT

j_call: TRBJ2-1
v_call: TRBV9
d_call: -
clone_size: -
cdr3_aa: CASSPADREQFF
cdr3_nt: TGTGCCAGCAGCCCCGCGGACCGAGAGCAGTTCTTC

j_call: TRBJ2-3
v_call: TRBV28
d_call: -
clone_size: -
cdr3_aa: CASSSQLRRLVDLSTDTQYF
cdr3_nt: TGTGCCAGCAGTTCCCAGCTGAGGCGCCTAGTGGACCTAAGCACAGATACGCAGTATTTT

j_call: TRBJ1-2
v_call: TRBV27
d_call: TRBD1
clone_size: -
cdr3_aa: CASSFPGQTLNF
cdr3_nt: TGTGCCAGCAGTTTCCCGGGACAGACTTTAAACTTC

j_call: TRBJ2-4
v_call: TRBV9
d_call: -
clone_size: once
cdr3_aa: CASSQTGSSKNIQYF
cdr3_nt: TGTGCCAGCAGCCAGACCGGGAGTTCCAAAAACATTCAGTACTTC

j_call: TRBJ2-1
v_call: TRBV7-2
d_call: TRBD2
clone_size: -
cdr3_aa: CASSPQRGEQFF
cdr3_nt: TGTGCCAGCAGCCCTCAGCGGGGTGAGCAGTTCTTC

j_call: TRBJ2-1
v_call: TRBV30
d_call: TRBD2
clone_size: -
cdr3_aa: CAWSRREYNEQFF
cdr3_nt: TGTGCCTGGAGTAGGCGGGAGTACAATGAGCAGTTCTTC

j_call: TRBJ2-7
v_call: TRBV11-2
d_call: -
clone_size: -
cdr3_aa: CASSFVRGRSYEQYF
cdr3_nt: TGTGCCAGCAGCTTCGTTCGAGGCCGAAGCTACGAGCAGTACTTC

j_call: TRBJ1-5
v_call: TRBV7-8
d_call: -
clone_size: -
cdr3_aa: CASSETLYSNQPQHF
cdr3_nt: TGTGCCAGCTCGGAGACTCTTTATAGCAATCAGCCCCAGCATTTT

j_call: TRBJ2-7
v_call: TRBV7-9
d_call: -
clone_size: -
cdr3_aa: CASSLDVSSYEQYF
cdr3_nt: TGTGCCAGCAGCTTAGACGTGAGCTCCTACGAGCAGTACTTC

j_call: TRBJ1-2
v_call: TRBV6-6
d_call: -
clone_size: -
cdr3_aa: CASGGANYGYTF
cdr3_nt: TGTGCCAGCGGGGGGGCTAACTATGGCTACACCTTC

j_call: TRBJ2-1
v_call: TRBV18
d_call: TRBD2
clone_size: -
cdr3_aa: CASSPSGGGNEQFF
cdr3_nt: TGTGCCAGCTCACCATCGGGGGGGGGCAATGAGCAGTTCTTC

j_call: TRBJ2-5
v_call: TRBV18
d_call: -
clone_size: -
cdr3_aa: CASSTRTTYQETQYF
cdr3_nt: TGTGCCAGCTCAACCCGGACTACGTACCAAGAGACCCAGTACTTC

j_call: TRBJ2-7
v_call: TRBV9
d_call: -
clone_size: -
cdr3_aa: CASSPRGAGFHEQYF
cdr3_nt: TGTGCCAGCAGCCCTCGAGGGGCAGGGTTCCACGAGCAGTACTTC

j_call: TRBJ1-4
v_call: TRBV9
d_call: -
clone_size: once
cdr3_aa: CASSVDGRLGEKLFF
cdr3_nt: TGTGCCAGCAGCGTAGACGGCAGGCTGGGGGAAAAACTGTTTTTT

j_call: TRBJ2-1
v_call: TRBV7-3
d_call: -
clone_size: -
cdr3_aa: CASSFAGLNNEQFF
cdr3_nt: TGTGCCAGCAGCTTCGCAGGACTCAACAATGAGCAGTTCTTC

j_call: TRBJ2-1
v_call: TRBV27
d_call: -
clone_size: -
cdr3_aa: CASSLKDGRSYNEQFF
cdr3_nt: TGTGCCAGCAGTTTAAAGGACGGCCGCTCCTACAATGAGCAGTTCTTC

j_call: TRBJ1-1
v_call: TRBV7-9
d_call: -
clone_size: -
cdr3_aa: CASSAFQGTEAFF
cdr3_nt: TGTGCCAGCAGCGCTTTTCAGGGCACTGAAGCTTTCTTT